Sequencing of this T cell receptor beta chain was carried out in a study of blood T cells in healthy people across ages (dated by TCRdb to about 2015). General notes on the study: In model experiments, roughly one uniquely barcoded TCR beta cDNA molecule per two T cells was captured by template switching. To track age-related changes in TCR beta repertoire diversity, the study relied on deep sequencing normalized with unique cDNA molecular identifiers. Four age groups were formed from the donors: young (average approximately 15 years), middle-aged (approximately 42), aged (62) and long-lived (about 75). Donors of different ages were randomly distributed across sequencing lanes to avoid experimental bias. For two donors (one aged 18 to 30 and one aged 80 or older), the study analyzed two additional independent replicas of 1 million unique cDNA reads from the same blood draw. Overall study outcomes, separate from this receptor: Because the CMV infection status of the donors was unknown, age-related changes in expanded clonotypes may potentially have been confounded. The long-lived group showed more naive CD4+ T cells, fewer expanded clones and increased TCR diversity than the aged group, suggesting age selection. Observed TCR beta diversity per million T cells fell roughly linearly with age, and a significant reduction was already apparent by age roughly 40. A strong correlation was found between observed TCR beta diversity and the percentage of naive T cells measured by flow cytometry. Total diversity estimates from one million sequenced T cells were considered lower bounds and underestimates. Conclusive comparison of naive and antigen-experienced compartments was prevented by the profiling of bulk unsorted PBMCs.

The library was built by means of 5' RACE. TCRdb names Illumina HiSeq 2500 as the instrument used. A second PCR of roughly 6 to 11 cycles was run with a J-beta primer mix and a sample-barcoded 5' primer. A unique molecular identifier was introduced onto each TCR beta cDNA molecule by a template-switch 5' adaptor carrying 12 random nucleotides. Each sample yielded at least 2.5 million CDR3-containing paired-end reads. First-strand cDNA was synthesized from all RNA with the Mint cDNA synthesis kit, primed by a TRBC-specific oligonucleotide. After uracil-DNA glycosylase treatment, a first 18-cycle PCR used universal primers M1SS and BC2_uni_R on all cDNA. Regarding the original processing steps: For normalization, 1 million high-quality reads, each with a distinct molecular identifier, were randomly selected from each sample. Instead of being binned into consensus sequences, reads that shared molecular identifiers were thrown out. MiTCR, run with a Q25 quality threshold and the strictest error-elimination algorithm, handled CDR3 identification, clonotype clustering and error correction. Lower-bound total TCR beta diversity was estimated with a nonparametric unseen species model using Euler transformation. TCRdb reworked the public reads: Q25 trimming with fastp, MiXCR clone assembly, productive beta chains retained. Here each entry gathers all rows of one CDR3 protein and keeps the most common genes and DNA. The authors' filters were not applied to this entry. Across this sample there are about 1.5 million distinct CDR3 sequences, with approximately 42% seen only once. The top ten clones comprise 7.9% of the sample.

Donors were 30 to 45 systemically healthy Caucasian individuals from Russia aged roughly 6 to 90 years. Around 10 milliliters of peripheral blood were collected from each donor into EDTA-treated Vacutainer tubes. Ficoll-Paque density-gradient centrifugation was used to isolate PBMCs, with at least 6.5 million per sample. Trizol reagent was used to extract total RNA from PBMCs, with at least 6 micrograms per sample. For every donor, flow cytometry on a PBMC aliquot measured the percentage of naive CD45RAhigh/CD27high T cells. In the germline V gene, CDR1 corresponds to MNHNS and CDR2 to SASEGT. Spanning cysteine to phenylalanine, the CDR3 consists of 15 amino acids. Just the 45-base CDR3 DNA is kept, in frame starting at base 1. V trim: 4 bases; J trim: 10 bases; unmatched bases: 11. This clonotype was picked up a small number of times. Its antigen is currently not known. The sample holds no much larger clone one base away, and base qualities are not on file.

The chain uses TRBV6-1 and TRBJ2-1; TRBD1 fits 9 bases in the junction. The specimen sequenced was blood. This receptor was obtained from a young woman in good health. The bases read TGTGCCAGCAGTGTCACAGGGGGCGCAGCGTACGAGCAGTTCTTC. Its protein reads: CASSVTGGAAYEQFF.